The T cell receptor beta chain under discussion was sequenced for a study of identical twins. TCRdb called the 5' RACE reads again in MiXCR, with one record for every CDR3 protein. The table has 600,000 to 700,000 distinct CDR3 sequences, approximately 22% seen once. The sample holds a few counts of this clonotype. The CDR3 spans 16 residues. V was clipped by 6 bases and J by 8 bases, with 23 bases between them. Germline V lookup: CDR1 MNHNS, CDR2 SASEGT. This sample also belongs to another study, concerning T cells expressing NK-cell markers.

The TCR sequence derives from a woman between 18 and 30 years old in good health. The sequencing input was PBMCs. The chain combines TRBV6-1 with TRBJ2-1, with D uncertain. The CDR3 reads CASSPSPRAFFDEQFF. CDR3 coding DNA: TGTGCCAGCAGCCCTTCCCCTCGGGCCTTTTTTGATGAGCAGTTCTTC.